These 18 T cell receptor beta chains were all obtained from the same sample, sequenced in a study of identical twins. Using its own MiXCR run on the 5' RACE reads, TCRdb lists one record per CDR3 protein. Of under 900,000 distinct CDR3 sequences detected, 9% to 15% appear once; the ten largest clones hold roughly 1.6%. The sample was also linked to a second study, of yellow fever vaccine responses in identical twins.

The sequencing sample was made of PBMCs. These receptors were obtained from a woman aged 18-29 years in good health.

This clonotype came up a few times. CDR3 loop: CASTRRQNTEAFF. CDR3 nucleotide sequence: TGTGCCAGTACTCGACGGCAGAACACTGAAGCTTTCTTT. This sequence joins TRBV19 and TRBJ1-1; D unresolved. V was trimmed by 7 bases and J by 1 base, leaving 10 bases between them. The CDR3 loop spans 13 amino acids. The germline V gene encodes CDR1 LNHDA and CDR2 SQIVND (reference sequence).

The sample holds many counts of this clonotype. This sequence joins TRBV4-1 and TRBJ2-7; D is unresolved. CDR1 is MGHRA and CDR2 is YSYEKL in the germline V gene. V was shortened by 0 bases and J by 3 bases, with 6 bases between the two germline ends. The CDR3 consists of 13 residues. The CDR3 DNA follows: TGCGCCAGCAGCCAAGAACCCTTCTACGAGCAGTACTTC. Protein: CASSQEPFYEQYF.

The table lists this clonotype with a few counts. V is TRBV10-3 and J is TRBJ2-1, with 13 bases identical to TRBD2. V lost 4 bases to trimming and J lost 6 bases; unmatched junction nucleotides: 3. The CDR3 loop spans 15 amino acids. Germline CDR1 ENHRY, CDR2 SYGVKD. The CDR3 sequence: CAISGRTSGGNEQFF. The CDR3 DNA sequence: TGTGCCATCAGTGGAAGGACTAGCGGGGGCAATGAGCAGTTCTTC.

This clonotype was seen a few times. The gene calls are TRBV4-1 and TRBJ2-7, with D unresolved. The ends were cut back, 1 base at V and 2 bases at J, with 9 bases in the middle. The CDR3 runs 14 residues. Germline V gene lookup returns CDR1 MGHRA and CDR2 YSYEKL. CDR3 nucleotide sequence: TGCGCCAGCAGCCAAGTTCCGGCGGCCTACGAGCAGTACTTC. Translating gives CASSQVPAAYEQYF.

V gene TRBV5-1 combines with J gene TRBJ2-3, with a weak D call TRBD1 (6 bases). Germline-derived CDR1 and CDR2 are SGHRS and YFSETQ. The CDR3 has 15 amino acids. V shed 1 base and J shed 2 bases, with 11 bases lying between them. In nucleotides, the CDR3 is TGCGCCAGCAGCTTGCGACAGGCACTCACAGATACGCAGTATTTT. This sequence encodes CASSLRQALTDTQYF.

V gene TRBV29-1 combines with J gene TRBJ2-3; 9 bases align to TRBD1. Germline CDR1 is SQVTM and CDR2 is ANQGSEA. After removal of 7 bases from V and 0 bases from J, the junction contained 8 bases not matched to a gene. This CDR3 contains 15 residues. The CDR3 sequence is CSGAGDRDSTDTQYF. CDR3 nucleotide sequence: TGCAGCGGTGCTGGGGACAGGGACAGCACAGATACGCAGTATTTT.

A few counts support this clonotype. CDR3 nucleotides: TGTGCCAGCAGGATTGGGGGGAGTAGCACCGGGGAGCTGTTTTTT. Its protein is CASRIGGSSTGELFF. V gene TRBV12-3 or TRBV12-4 combines with J gene TRBJ2-2; maybe TRBD2 (6 bases). The CDR3 totals 15 residues. V was trimmed by 6 bases and J by 4 bases, leaving 15 bases between them.

The chain uses TRBV15 and TRBJ2-1, with TRBD1 matching over 7 bases. The CDR3 length is 14 residues. From germline, CDR1 is LNHNV and CDR2 YYDKDF (reference sequence). V shed 6 bases and J 7 bases; nucleotides not matched to a gene: 9. The CDR3 nucleotides read TGTGCCACCAGTACTCTAGGCAGGGGGAATGAGCAGTTCTTC. It yields the protein CATSTLGRGNEQFF.

This clonotype was detected a few times. The J gene is TRBJ2-1, the V gene TRBV10-3; TRBD2 matches at 12 bases. With 10 bases clipped from V and 7 bases from J, the junction kept 11 bases outside the gene matches. The CDR3 sequence is 15 residues long. Germline CDR1 is ENHRY and CDR2 is SYGVKD. This CDR3 reads CATSRLAGVANEQFF. The DNA for the CDR3 is TGTGCCACTTCCAGACTAGCGGGAGTCGCAAATGAGCAGTTCTTC.

The J gene is TRBJ2-7, the V gene TRBV20-1; 7 nucleotides agree with TRBD2. Trimming cost V 3 bases and J 1 base; bases outside gene matches: 6. CDR1 and CDR2 (germline): DFQATT, SNEGSKA (reference sequence). The CDR3 extends over 14 amino acids. The CDR3 region is CSASRSGRSYEQYF. Written as DNA, the CDR3 is TGCAGTGCTAGTAGGTCCGGGAGGTCCTACGAGCAGTACTTC.

The table lists this clonotype with a few counts. The V gene is TRBV21-1, the J gene TRBJ2-7. TRBV21-1 is annotated as a pseudogene. This CDR3 is 13 amino acids long. The DNA of the CDR3 is TGTGCCAGTCAGGACAGGAGCTCCTACGAGCAGTACTTC. This codes for CASQDRSSYEQYF.

This clonotype has just a few counts. The CDR3 spells CASSASREPPYEQYF. CDR3 DNA: TGTGCCAGCAGTGCATCCAGGGAGCCCCCCTACGAGCAGTACTTC. The chain is built from TRBV6-1 and TRBJ2-7, with D perhaps matching TRBD1 or TRBD2 (5 bases each). V was pared by 4 bases and J by 2 bases, with 15 bases between. This CDR3 has 15 amino acids. Germline CDR1 reads MNHNS; CDR2 reads SASEGT.

This clonotype was seen only a few times. The V call is TRBV20-1, the J call TRBJ2-1, with 10 bases lining up with TRBD2. CDR3 length: 20 amino acids. CDR1 is DFQATT, CDR2 SNEGSKA, per germline (reference sequence). V dropped 2 bases and J dropped 3; count of bases not matched to a gene: 19. The DNA for the CDR3 is TGCAGTGCTAGATTTACGTCGCTAGCGGGAGAGGCTTGGGACTACAATGAGCAGTTCTTC. Translating gives CSARFTSLAGEAWDYNEQFF.

The genes are TRBV6-1 and TRBJ2-6, with D unclear. CDR1 MNHNS and CDR2 SASEGT come from the germline V gene. The CDR3 length is 16 residues. Trimming took 5 bases from V and 6 from J, leaving 17 bases between them. CDR3 in amino acids: CASSPRSGPVANVLTF. The CDR3 region has the DNA TGTGCCAGCAGTCCGCGATCAGGCCCCGTGGCCAACGTCCTGACTTTC.

The chain combines TRBV10-1 with TRBJ2-7; 7 bases fit TRBD2. Germline V gene sequence: CDR1 WNHNN, CDR2 SYGVQD (reference sequence). The CDR3 loop spans 15 amino acids. V dropped 2 bases and J dropped 2; count of bases not matched to a gene: 6. The CDR3 nucleotides read TGCGCCAGCAGTGAGATAGCTAGCGGCGCCTACGAGCAGTACTTC. It is translated as CASSEIASGAYEQYF.

This clonotype was seen a handful of times. The genes are TRBV4-1 and TRBJ1-1; possible D gene TRBD1, 6 bases. Trimming took 1 base from V and 6 from J, leaving 24 bases between them. This CDR3 spans 18 amino acids. Germline CDR1 MGHRA, CDR2 YSYEKL. CDR3: CASSQVISRGPLGSEAFF. CDR3 nucleotides: TGCGCCAGCAGCCAAGTCATATCCAGGGGACCCCTTGGCTCTGAAGCTTTCTTT.

The V and J genes are TRBV20-1 and TRBJ2-7; D is unresolved. This CDR3 is built from 15 residues. Germline values: CDR1 DFQATT, CDR2 SNEGSKA (reference sequence). The germline V and J ends were trimmed by 0 bases and 3 bases, with 15 bases remaining between them. This CDR3 reads CSARDRRQADYEQYV. The CDR3 bases are TGCAGTGCTAGAGATAGAAGGCAGGCCGACTACGAGCAGTACGTC.

This clonotype was counted ten times or more. The chain links TRBV6-1 to TRBJ2-3; 10 positions agree with TRBD1. CDR1 and CDR2 from the germline V gene are MNHNS and SASEGT. The CDR3 has 14 residues. The V gene end was trimmed by 7 bases and the J gene end by 3 bases; junction bases not matched to a gene: 4. The CDR3 reads CASTWDRGTDTQYF. Here the CDR3 DNA reads TGTGCCAGCACGTGGGACAGGGGTACAGATACGCAGTATTTT.